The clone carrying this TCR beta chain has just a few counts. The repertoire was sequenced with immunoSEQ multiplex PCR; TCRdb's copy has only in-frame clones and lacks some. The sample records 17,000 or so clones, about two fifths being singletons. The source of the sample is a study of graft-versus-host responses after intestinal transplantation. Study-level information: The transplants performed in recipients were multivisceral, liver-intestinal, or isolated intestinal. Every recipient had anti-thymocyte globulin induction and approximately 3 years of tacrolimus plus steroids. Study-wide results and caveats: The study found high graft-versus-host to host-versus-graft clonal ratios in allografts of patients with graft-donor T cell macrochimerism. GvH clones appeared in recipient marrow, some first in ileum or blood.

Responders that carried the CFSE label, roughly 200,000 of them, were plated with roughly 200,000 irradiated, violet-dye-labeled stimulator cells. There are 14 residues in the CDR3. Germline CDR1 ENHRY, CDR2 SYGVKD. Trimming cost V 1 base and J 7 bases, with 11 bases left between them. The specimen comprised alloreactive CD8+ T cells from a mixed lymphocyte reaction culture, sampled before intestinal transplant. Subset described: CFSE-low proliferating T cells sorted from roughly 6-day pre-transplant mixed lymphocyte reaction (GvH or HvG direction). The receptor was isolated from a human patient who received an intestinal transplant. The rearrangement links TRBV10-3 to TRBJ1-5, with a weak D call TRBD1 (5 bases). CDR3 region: CAISEYGGGQPQHF. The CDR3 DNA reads TGTGCCATCAGTGAGTACGGGGGAGGACAGCCCCAGCATTTT.